This section outlines one T cell receptor (beta chain) sequence together with its context. Its antigen is currently unknown. The method was immunoSEQ multiplex PCR; TCRdb's version includes in-frame clones alone and lacks a portion of them. The table lists about 72,000 clones, 93% of them singletons, with 8% in the top ten. The data originate from a study of PD-1 blockade in classical Hodgkin lymphoma. Study-level points and caveats: Patients who initiated nivolumab within 1 year of ASCT were excluded. Newly diagnosed patients were reported to start with lower TCR diversity than healthy donors. The baseline diversity of complete responders showed similarity to that of newly diagnosed patients.

Every patient had relapsed following autologous stem cell transplantation, and cohorts differed in brentuximab vedotin exposure. Here the sequenced sample was peripheral blood mononuclear cells (PBMCs), taken at baseline. The clonotype was recovered from a human donor with classical Hodgkin lymphoma.

The CDR3 DNA is TGTGCCAGCTCACCACCCCCCCCTGGCTACAATGAGCAGTTCTTC. Translated: CASSPPPPGYNEQFF. J is TRBJ2-1 and V is TRBV18, with D uncertain. CDR1 KGHSH and CDR2 LQKENI come from the germline V gene. This CDR3 contains 15 residues. V lost 0 bases and J 3 bases, leaving 9 bases between the germline ends.